The sequence of this T cell receptor (beta chain) was determined in a study of EBV T-cell therapy then PD-1 blockade in nasopharyngeal carcinoma. TCRdb's table, derived via immunoSEQ multiplex PCR, lists solely in-frame clones and lacks some. Here the sample spans over 20,000 clones, 84% being singletons. Concerning this clone: Its target is not known.

The time point denotes: 266 days after commencement of treatment, after nivolumab therapy. Described treatment: AdE1-LMPpoly-expanded autologous EBV-specific T-cell therapy followed by anti-PD-1 nivolumab. The germline V and J ends were trimmed by 2 bases and 6 bases, with 8 bases remaining between them. The CDR3 is made up of 13 amino acids. Germline V gene sequence: CDR1 MDHEN, CDR2 SYDVKM. The rearrangement joins TRBV28 to TRBJ1-5, with D perhaps matching TRBD1 (5 bases). Material: CD8+ T cells from blood, obtained around day 260 from a patient whose treatment included autologous EBV-specific T cells and nivolumab. The receptor comes from a middle-aged man with nasopharyngeal carcinoma. CDR3 nucleotides: TGTGCCAGCAGTTTAGAGGGGCTTCAGCCCCAGCATTTT. It translates to CASSLEGLQPQHF.